The next 20 T cell receptor beta chains were all read from a single sample in a study of blood T cell repertoires in COVID-19. Some clones are missing from TCRdb's copy, which holds only in-frame ones; the method was immunoSEQ multiplex PCR. The sample yields about 58,000 clones, approximately 78% seen once. What was sequenced was peripheral blood. The receptors were gathered from a man aged 60 to 69 with COVID-19, enrolled during active disease.

The V and J genes are TRBV3-1 (or the pseudogene TRBV3-2) and TRBJ2-3; D is perhaps TRBD1 (6 bases). Trimming shortened V by 4 bases and J by 1 base, and 18 bases separated the two germline ends. Germline CDR1 LGHDT, CDR2 YNNKEL (reference sequence). The CDR3 has 17 amino acids. In DNA, the CDR3 is TGTGCCAGCAGCCGCCAGTCAGGGGCTTTCGGCACAGATACGCAGTATTTT. Translation gives CASSRQSGAFGTDTQYF.

This clone is labeled as large. The chain links TRBV20-1 to TRBJ2-7, with 9 bases that match TRBD2. With 3 bases clipped from V and 4 bases from J, the junction kept 4 bases outside the gene matches. There are 13 residues in the CDR3. Germline V gives CDR1 DFQATT, CDR2 SNEGSKA (reference sequence). The CDR3 DNA reads as TGCAGTGCTAGTTGGACTAGCGAGTACGAGCAGTACTTC. Its protein is CSASWTSEYEQYF.

The rearrangement links TRBV7-6 to TRBJ2-1, with a possible D match to TRBD1 (5 bases). CDR3 size: 12 residues. Trimming took off 4 bases at V and 6 bases at J, with 7 bases between the two ends. The germline CDR1 and CDR2 sequences are SGHVS and FNYEAQ. Written as DNA, the CDR3 is TGTGCCAGCAGCTCAACAGGCAATGAGCAGTTCTTC. Its translation is CASSSTGNEQFF. The whole variable domain, filled in from reference TRBV7-6 and TRBJ2-1, reads GAGVSQSPRYKVTKRGQDVALRCDPISGHVSLYWYRQALGQGPEFLTYFNYEAQQDKSGLPNDRFSAERPEGSISTLTIQRTEQRDSAMYRCASSSTGNEQFFGPGTRLTVL.

The chain is built from TRBV2 and TRBJ1-5; D not certain. V lost 1 base and J 3 bases, leaving 10 bases between the germline ends. The germline gives CDR1 SNHLY, CDR2 FYNNEI. CDR3 length: 15 amino acids. CDR3 in DNA: TGTGCCAGCAGTGAAGGATTGTCTATCAATCAGCCCCAGCATTTT. It translates to CASSEGLSINQPQHF.

V gene TRBV5-6 combines with J gene TRBJ2-1, with D tentatively TRBD2 (6 bases). CDR1 and CDR2 from the germline V gene are SGHDT and YYEEEE. V was trimmed by 2 bases and J by 5 bases, leaving 17 bases between them. The CDR3 is made up of 16 amino acids. This CDR3 is CASSFRLASNNNEQFF. As DNA, the CDR3 is TGTGCCAGCAGCTTTCGTCTAGCGAGTAATAACAATGAGCAGTTCTTC.

This clone was picked up a small number of times. This chain links TRBV9 with TRBJ2-7; D remains ambiguous. The V end lost 0 bases, the J end lost 3 bases, and 7 bases lay between the germline ends. The germline CDR1 and CDR2 sequences are SGDLS and YYNGEE. The CDR3 spans 13 residues. CDR3 loop: CASSVDGGYEQYF. The CDR3 DNA reads TGTGCCAGCAGCGTAGATGGCGGCTACGAGCAGTACTTC.

The rearrangement uses TRBV5-8 and TRBJ2-3; 11 positions match TRBD2. CDR1 is SGHTS and CDR2 is YDEGEE in the germline V gene. The length of the CDR3 is 18 residues. The J segment lost 2 bases and the V segment lost 2 bases, leaving 10 bases of the junction unmatched. This chain's CDR3 is CASSFIGLAGGTTDTQYF. In nucleotides, the CDR3 is TGTGCCAGCAGCTTTATTGGGCTAGCGGGAGGAACCACAGATACGCAGTATTTT.

The CDR3 coding sequence is TGTGCCAGCAGCCCCCGGGGGACTAGCAGGTACTTC. Translating gives CASSPRGTSRYF. The gene calls are TRBV7-9 and TRBJ2-7; 9 bases map to TRBD2. Germline values: CDR1 SEHNR, CDR2 FQNEAQ (reference sequence). The trim removed 5 bases at V and 12 bases at J, leaving 8 bases unmatched. This CDR3 is 12 amino acids long.

CDR3 in DNA: TGTGCCAGCTCACCCACAGGGGTCGACACTGAAGCTTTCTTT. This codes for CASSPTGVDTEAFF. The rearrangement joins TRBV18 to TRBJ1-1; TRBD1 matches 7 bases. CDR1 is KGHSH and CDR2 is LQKENI in the germline V gene. The CDR3 is made up of 14 amino acids. V lost 3 bases, J lost 3 bases, and 4 bases stayed unmatched.

The chain joins TRBV2 to TRBJ2-2; D gene ambiguous. Trimming left V 4 bases short and J 0 bases short, with 12 bases between. CDR1 and CDR2 from the germline V gene are SNHLY and FYNNEI. The CDR3 has 16 amino acids. The CDR3 DNA sequence: TGTGCCAGCAGTGTCATAAGCGTCGCGAACACCGGGGAGCTGTTTTTT. It encodes CASSVISVANTGELFF.

CDR3 DNA: TGTGCCAGCAGTTACCAGTGGAACACTGAAGCTTTCTTT. Translated: CASSYQWNTEAFF. V is TRBV6-2 or TRBV6-3 and J is TRBJ1-1; D is unresolved. With 2 bases removed from V and 1 base from J, the gap between germline ends came to 5 bases. The CDR3 has 13 amino acids. Germline CDR1 and CDR2: MNHEY and SVGEGT.

The chain recombines TRBV7-2 with TRBJ1-1; D gene ambiguous. This CDR3 is built from 13 residues. V shed 6 bases and J shed 0 bases, with 8 bases lying between them. Germline CDR1 is SGHTA and CDR2 is FQGNSA. The CDR3 coding sequence is TGTGCCAGCAGGACCGGGATGAACACTGAAGCTTTCTTT. This encodes CASRTGMNTEAFF.

The gene calls are TRBV30 and TRBJ1-1; D gene ambiguous. V lost 4 bases to trimming and J lost 0 bases, with 9 bases between them. Germline V gene sequence: CDR1 GTSNPN, CDR2 SVGIG (reference sequence). This CDR3 is built from 13 residues. The CDR3 nucleotides are TGTGCCTGGAAGCCAGACATGAACACTGAAGCTTTCTTT. Translation gives CAWKPDMNTEAFF.

V and J are TRBV10-3 and TRBJ2-3, with 15 bases identical to TRBD2. Per germline, CDR1 ENHRY and CDR2 SYGVKD. Trimming cost V 7 bases and J 2 bases; bases outside gene matches: 13. The CDR3 covers 19 residues. CDR3 amino acids: CAIIRGHGLAGGPTDTQYF. CDR3 bases: TGTGCCATCATTAGGGGCCATGGACTAGCGGGAGGGCCCACAGATACGCAGTATTTT.

J is TRBJ1-1 and V is TRBV6-5; D perhaps matches TRBD1 (5 bases). Germline V gives CDR1 MNHEY, CDR2 SVGAGI. The CDR3 is made up of 14 amino acids. Trimming removed 5 bases at V and 1 base at J, with 11 bases between. CDR3 bases: TGTGCCAGCAGTCTTATAACAGGGAACACTGAAGCTTTCTTT. The encoded protein is CASSLITGNTEAFF.

The chain has TRBV11-3 and TRBJ2-1, with D possibly TRBD1 on 6 matching bases. V lost 0 bases and J lost 2, with 11 bases in between. This CDR3 has 16 residues. Per the germline V gene, CDR1 is SGHNT and CDR2 is YENEEA. CDR3 sequence reads: CASSLEGTLAYNEQFF. DNA for the CDR3: TGTGCCAGCAGCTTAGAGGGGACACTCGCCTACAATGAGCAGTTCTTC.

V gene TRBV15 combines with J gene TRBJ1-5; D unresolved. V lost 8 bases and J 0 bases, leaving 5 bases between the germline ends. Germline values: CDR1 LNHNV, CDR2 YYDKDF (reference sequence). The CDR3 loop spans 12 amino acids. The CDR3 DNA sequence: TGTGCCACCTCTAGTAGCAATCAGCCCCAGCATTTT. Translated, it gives CATSSSNQPQHF.

This chain connects TRBV11-3 to TRBJ2-1; maybe TRBD2 (5 bases). Trimming took off 0 bases at V and 11 bases at J, with 14 bases between the two ends. The CDR3 is 14 amino acids. CDR1 is SGHNT, CDR2 YENEEA, per germline. The CDR3 sequence is CASSLDPLIAKQFF. The DNA of the CDR3 is TGTGCCAGCAGCTTAGATCCACTTATAGCGAAGCAGTTCTTC.

The chain has TRBV10-2 and TRBJ2-7; 7 bases are shared with TRBD2. The CDR3 length is 18 residues. The germline gives CDR1 WSHSY, CDR2 SAAADI. V was clipped by 4 bases and J by 0 bases; unmatched bases: 15. The CDR3 reads CASSVTAGGRGSSYEQYF. Here the CDR3 DNA reads TGCGCCAGCAGTGTGACTGCGGGTGGGCGGGGGAGCTCCTACGAGCAGTACTTC.

The chain is built from TRBV4-1 and TRBJ2-5; D is ambiguous. The V end lost 1 base, the J end lost 5 bases, and 11 bases lay between the germline ends. This CDR3 is built from 14 residues. Per germline, CDR1 MGHRA and CDR2 YSYEKL. DNA of the CDR3: TGCGCCAGCAGCCAAGGGTCCCTCGGGGAGACCCAGTACTTC. Amino acid sequence: CASSQGSLGETQYF.